These 2 T cell receptor beta chains came from one sample sequenced in a study of T cell responses to AZD1222 COVID-19 vaccine. The assay was immunoSEQ multiplex PCR, and TCRdb's table has in-frame clones only and misses some. Of 100,000 to 150,000 clones detected, more than 85% appear once; the ten largest clones hold around 10%. Sequences were derived from peripheral blood, sampled on day 0 of MenACWY control vaccination. The receptor source for this set is an adult in good health.

The count of this clone is one. CDR3 sequence: CASSEGYTGELFF. The CDR3 region has the DNA TGTGCCAGCAGTGAAGGGTACACCGGGGAGCTGTTTTTT. This sequence joins TRBV6-1 and TRBJ2-2, with no clear D. CDR3 length equals 13 residues. V dropped 1 base and J dropped 3 bases, with 3 bases sitting between them. CDR1 and CDR2 from the germline V gene are MNHNS and SASEGT.

The chain recombines TRBV7-2 with TRBJ2-7, with 11 bases identical to TRBD1. CDR1 and CDR2 (germline): SGHTA, FQGNSA. V gave up 6 bases and J gave up 3 bases; unmatched junction bases: 10. The CDR3 has 16 amino acids. CDR3 DNA: TGTGCCAGCAGACCGACCCCGGGGACAGGGGGCTACGAGCAGTACTTC. Translated: CASRPTPGTGGYEQYF.